The 8 T cell receptor beta chains reported below all come from one sample, sequenced in a study of T cell repertoires in cytomegalovirus infection (dated 2019 in TCRdb). This sample's treatment or condition label indicates: in vitro stimulation with specific CMV peptide epitopes to enrich CMV-specific T cells. Antigen specificity for these receptors is unknown. The data were produced on an Illumina HiSeq 1500. The raw public data were reprocessed by TCRdb itself: fastp quality trimming at Q25, MiXCR clonotype calling, in-frame beta chains only. CDR3 protein duplicates are merged, each entry listing the most common genes and DNA. Within this sample are 450,000 to 650,000 distinct CDR3 sequences, with 40% of them counted one time only. Of the sample, around 48% is held by the ten largest clones. The source material was cultured PBMCs, sampled from culture after CMV antigen stimulation. The receptors come from a human donor in good health (CMV status not recorded). Some clones in this sample may be carry-over from other donors' samples.

The CDR3 sequence: CASSLFAGVPHSYNEQFF. Written as DNA, the CDR3 is TGTGCCAGCAGCTTATTTGCGGGAGTTCCCCACTCCTACAATGAGCAGTTCTTC. The gene calls are TRBV7-6 and TRBJ2-1, with TRBD2 identical over 7 bases. The germline V gene has CDR1 SGHVS and CDR2 FNYEAQ. V trimming: 2 bases; J trimming: 0 bases; junction bases outside the gene matches: 10. This CDR3 spans 18 amino acids.

The chain joins TRBV6-2 or TRBV6-3 to TRBJ2-1, with D unresolved. The V end lost 4 bases, the J end lost 8 bases, and 18 bases lay between the germline ends. CDR1 and CDR2 (germline): MNHEY, SVGEGT. The CDR3 covers 15 residues. In nucleotides, the CDR3 is TGTGCCAGCAGTTCTCGACTCACAGTAGGGCATGAGCAGTTCTTC. It is translated as CASSSRLTVGHEQFF.

The rearrangement uses TRBV7-9 and TRBJ1-4; maybe TRBD1 (5 bases). Germline CDR1 SEHNR, CDR2 FQNEAQ (reference sequence). The CDR3 contains 17 residues. The ends were cut back, 4 bases at V and 5 bases at J, with 20 bases in the middle. The CDR3 nucleotides read TGTGCCAGCAGCTACCGAGCCGGTGGCAGGGAAAATGAAAAACTGTTTTTT. Translated, it gives CASSYRAGGRENEKLFF.

In the case of this clonotype: A much larger clone differs by one base, so this may be a read error. The rearrangement uses TRBV7-4 and TRBJ2-6; D perhaps matches TRBD1 (6 bases). The germline CDR1 and CDR2 sequences are SGHVT and SQSDAQ. V shed 3 bases and J shed 1 base, with 7 bases lying between them. The CDR3 runs to 15 residues. The CDR3 loop reads CASSFTGSGANVLTF. The CDR3 nucleotides read TGTGCCAGCAGCTTCACAGGGTCTGGGGCCAACGTCCTGACTTTC.

The chain couples TRBV29-1 to TRBJ2-7; 12 bases align to TRBD2. V lost 6 bases, J lost 6 bases, and 12 bases stayed unmatched. From germline, CDR1 is SQVTM and CDR2 ANQGSEA. The CDR3 totals 15 residues. CDR3 loop: CSVRTRLAGDGEQYF. The DNA for the CDR3 is TGCAGCGTAAGAACCAGACTAGCGGGAGACGGCGAGCAGTACTTC.

This clonotype was seen more than once but under ten times. V gene TRBV5-1 combines with J gene TRBJ2-3; TRBD1 matches at 8 bases. V shed 0 bases and J 9 bases; nucleotides not matched to a gene: 12. This CDR3 contains 16 residues. Germline values: CDR1 SGHRS, CDR2 YFSETQ. The CDR3 region is CASSLGAGGDVATQYF. DNA of the CDR3: TGCGCCAGCAGCTTGGGAGCAGGGGGCGACGTTGCGACGCAGTATTTT.

V and J are TRBV10-3 and TRBJ1-1; 8 nucleotides align to TRBD1. With 3 bases clipped from V and 4 bases from J, the junction kept 4 bases outside the gene matches. Germline CDR1 and CDR2: ENHRY and SYGVKD. The CDR3 consists of 14 residues. CDR3 protein: CAISEYRGTTEAFF. The DNA for the CDR3 is TGTGCCATCAGTGAATACAGGGGGACCACTGAAGCTTTCTTT.

V and J are TRBV5-4 and TRBJ2-5; D unclear. Germline V CDR1 and CDR2: SGHNT, YYREEE (reference sequence). With 4 bases removed from V and 2 bases from J, the gap between germline ends came to 9 bases. This CDR3 spans 13 amino acids. For the CDR3, the DNA is TGTGCCAGCAGCCAGGACGAACAAGAGACCCAGTACTTC. It codes for CASSQDEQETQYF.